This section outlines one TCR beta chain sequence together with its context. Using its own MiXCR run on the 5' RACE reads, TCRdb lists one record per CDR3 protein. This sample carries 60,000 to 75,000 distinct CDR3 sequences, under 20% of them seen once, and the ten largest clones take around 4.7%. The data originate from a study of T cells of healthy individuals. The TCR was taken from a human donor in good health.

CDR3 in amino acids: CASSEMDLSNQPQHF. DNA for the CDR3: TGTGCCAGCAGTGAAATGGACCTTAGCAATCAGCCCCAGCATTTT. The genes are TRBV6-1 and TRBJ1-5; D ambiguous. V was pared by 2 bases and J by 0 bases, with 8 bases between. In germline, CDR1 is MNHNS, CDR2 SASEGT. The CDR3 covers 15 residues.